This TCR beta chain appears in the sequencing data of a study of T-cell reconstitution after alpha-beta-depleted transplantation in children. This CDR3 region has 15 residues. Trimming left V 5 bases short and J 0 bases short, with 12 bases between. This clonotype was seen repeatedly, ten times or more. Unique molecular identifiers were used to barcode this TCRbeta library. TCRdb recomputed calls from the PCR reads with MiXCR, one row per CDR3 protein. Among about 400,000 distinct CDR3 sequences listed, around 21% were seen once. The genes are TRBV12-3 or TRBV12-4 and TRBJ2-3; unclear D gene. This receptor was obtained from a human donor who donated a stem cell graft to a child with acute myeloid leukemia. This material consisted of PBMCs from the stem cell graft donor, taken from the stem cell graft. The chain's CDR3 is CASSVQHSSTDTQYF. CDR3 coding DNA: TGTGCCAGCAGTGTTCAACATTCGAGCACAGATACGCAGTATTTT.